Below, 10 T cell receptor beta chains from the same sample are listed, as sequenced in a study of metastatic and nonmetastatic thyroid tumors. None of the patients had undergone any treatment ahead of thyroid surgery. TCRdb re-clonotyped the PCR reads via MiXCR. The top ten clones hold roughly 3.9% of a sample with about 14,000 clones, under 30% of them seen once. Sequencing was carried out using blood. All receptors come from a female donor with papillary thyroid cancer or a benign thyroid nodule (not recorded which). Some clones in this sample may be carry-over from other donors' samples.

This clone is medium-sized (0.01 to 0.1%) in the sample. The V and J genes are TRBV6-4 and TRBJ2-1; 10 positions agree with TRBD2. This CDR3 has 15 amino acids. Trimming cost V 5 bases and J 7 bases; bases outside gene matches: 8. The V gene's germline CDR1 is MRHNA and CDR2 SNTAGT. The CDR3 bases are TGTGCCAGCAGTACTAGCGGGAACTTGGGTAATGAGCAGTTCTTC. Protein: CASSTSGNLGNEQFF.

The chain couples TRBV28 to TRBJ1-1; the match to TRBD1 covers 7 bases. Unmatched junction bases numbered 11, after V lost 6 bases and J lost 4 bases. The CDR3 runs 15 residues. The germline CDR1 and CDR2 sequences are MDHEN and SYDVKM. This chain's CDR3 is CASRPTGTGSTEAFF. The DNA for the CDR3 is TGTGCCAGCAGACCGACAGGGACCGGATCCACTGAAGCTTTCTTT.

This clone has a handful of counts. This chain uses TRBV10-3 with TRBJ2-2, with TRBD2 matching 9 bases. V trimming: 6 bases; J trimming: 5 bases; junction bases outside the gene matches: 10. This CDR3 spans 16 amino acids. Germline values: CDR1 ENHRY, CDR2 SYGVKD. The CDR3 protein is CAIRGTSSNYTGELFF. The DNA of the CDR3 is TGTGCCATCAGGGGGACTAGCAGCAATTATACCGGGGAGCTGTTTTTT.

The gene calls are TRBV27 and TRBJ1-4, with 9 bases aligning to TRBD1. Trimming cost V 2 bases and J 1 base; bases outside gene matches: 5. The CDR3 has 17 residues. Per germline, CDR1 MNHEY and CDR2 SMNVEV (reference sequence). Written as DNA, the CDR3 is TGTGCCAGCAGTTTAGCCGGACAGGGGTTAACTAATGAAAAACTGTTTTTT. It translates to CASSLAGQGLTNEKLFF.

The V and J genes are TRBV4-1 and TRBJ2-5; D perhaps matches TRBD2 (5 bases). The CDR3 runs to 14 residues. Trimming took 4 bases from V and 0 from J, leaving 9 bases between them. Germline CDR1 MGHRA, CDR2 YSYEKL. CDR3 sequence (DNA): TGCGCCAGCAGCCGACTAACTTACCAAGAGACCCAGTACTTC. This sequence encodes CASSRLTYQETQYF.

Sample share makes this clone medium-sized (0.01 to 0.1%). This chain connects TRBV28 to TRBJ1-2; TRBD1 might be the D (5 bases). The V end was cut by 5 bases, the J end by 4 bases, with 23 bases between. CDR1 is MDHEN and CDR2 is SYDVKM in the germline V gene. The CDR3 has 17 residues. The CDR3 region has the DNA TGTGCCAGCAGTCTACATCCCTCCACGGGGCTGGGCTATGGCTACACCTTC. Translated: CASSLHPSTGLGYGYTF.

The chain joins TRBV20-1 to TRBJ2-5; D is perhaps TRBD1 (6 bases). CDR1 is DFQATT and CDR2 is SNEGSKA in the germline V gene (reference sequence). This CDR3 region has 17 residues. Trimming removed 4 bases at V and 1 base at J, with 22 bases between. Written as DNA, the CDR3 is TGCAGTGCTAACCCGATCGCGACAGGCCGAATCCAAGAGACCCAGTACTTC. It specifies CSANPIATGRIQETQYF.

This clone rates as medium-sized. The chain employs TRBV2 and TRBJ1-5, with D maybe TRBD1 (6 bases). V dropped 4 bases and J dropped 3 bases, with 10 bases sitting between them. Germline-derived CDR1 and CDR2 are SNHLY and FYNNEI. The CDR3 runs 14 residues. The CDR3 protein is CASSGQAHNQPQHF. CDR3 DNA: TGTGCCAGCAGTGGACAGGCCCACAATCAGCCCCAGCATTTT.

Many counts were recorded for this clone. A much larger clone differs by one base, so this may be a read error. The CDR3 region is CASRRDSYKQYF. The CDR3 DNA is TGTGCCAGCCGTAGGGATTCCTACAAGCAGTACTTC. V usage is TRBV7-9 and J usage is TRBJ2-7, with D unresolved. The CDR3 contains 12 residues. CDR1 and CDR2 from the germline V gene are SEHNR and FQNEAQ (reference sequence).

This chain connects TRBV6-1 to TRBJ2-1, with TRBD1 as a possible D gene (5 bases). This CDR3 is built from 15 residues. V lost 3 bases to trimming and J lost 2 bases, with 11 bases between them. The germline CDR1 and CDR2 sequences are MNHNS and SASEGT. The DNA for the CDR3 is TGTGCCAGCAGTGAGACAGTCCTAGCCTACAATGAGCAGTTCTTC. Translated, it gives CASSETVLAYNEQFF.